One and the same sample provided the 5 T cell receptor beta chains below, sequenced in a study of control samples from healthy donors and cancer patients. Clones were read by immunoSEQ multiplex PCR, and TCRdb kept only the in-frame ones, dropping some. Among some 95,000 clones listed, 70% to 90% were seen once. Material for sequencing was blood. The receptors were gathered from a man aged 25-45 years in good health.

The chain is built from TRBV5-4 and TRBJ1-1, with TRBD1 as a possible D gene (5 bases). This CDR3 contains 15 residues. Germline CDR1 and CDR2: SGHNT and YYREEE (reference sequence). The germline V and J ends were trimmed by 0 bases and 0 bases, with 9 bases remaining between them. CDR3 sequence reads: CASSLGPGMNTEAFF. The CDR3 DNA sequence: TGTGCCAGCAGCTTGGGGCCAGGGATGAACACTGAAGCTTTCTTT.

This clone occurred a few times. The V gene is TRBV6-5, the J gene TRBJ1-1; TRBD1 matches 8 bases. The CDR3 totals 13 residues. J lost 6 bases, V lost 2 bases, and 2 bases had no gene match. Germline V gene data show CDR1 as MNHEY and CDR2 as SVGAGI. In DNA form, the CDR3 reads TGTGCCAGCAGTTACACACAGGGGGCTGAAGCTTTCTTT. Translation: CASSYTQGAEAFF.

The chain combines TRBV27 with TRBJ2-3; D is ambiguous. The CDR3 spans 14 residues. The germline CDR1 and CDR2 sequences are MNHEY and SMNVEV (reference sequence). V dropped 3 bases and J dropped 0 bases, with 7 bases sitting between them. Written as DNA, the CDR3 is TGTGCCAGCAGTTTGTTGGCGAGCACAGATACGCAGTATTTT. Residues: CASSLLASTDTQYF.

This clone showed up just once. The chain is built from TRBV27 and TRBJ2-3, with 9 bases aligning to TRBD2. This CDR3 spans 15 amino acids. Trimming removed 4 bases from V and 0 bases from J; junction bases left unmatched: 2. Per the germline V gene, CDR1 is MNHEY and CDR2 is SMNVEV (reference sequence). The CDR3 region is CASSSAGGSTDTQYF. DNA of the CDR3: TGTGCCAGCAGTTCAGCGGGAGGAAGCACAGATACGCAGTATTTT.

The V call is TRBV6-1, the J call TRBJ1-5; D is ambiguous. The CDR3 is 16 residues long. Trimming stripped 1 base from V and 2 bases from J, with 12 bases between. CDR1 is MNHNS, CDR2 SASEGT, per germline. The CDR3 sequence: CASSEEPRPGNQPQHF. The CDR3 DNA follows: TGTGCCAGCAGTGAAGAGCCCAGGCCCGGCAATCAGCCCCAGCATTTT.